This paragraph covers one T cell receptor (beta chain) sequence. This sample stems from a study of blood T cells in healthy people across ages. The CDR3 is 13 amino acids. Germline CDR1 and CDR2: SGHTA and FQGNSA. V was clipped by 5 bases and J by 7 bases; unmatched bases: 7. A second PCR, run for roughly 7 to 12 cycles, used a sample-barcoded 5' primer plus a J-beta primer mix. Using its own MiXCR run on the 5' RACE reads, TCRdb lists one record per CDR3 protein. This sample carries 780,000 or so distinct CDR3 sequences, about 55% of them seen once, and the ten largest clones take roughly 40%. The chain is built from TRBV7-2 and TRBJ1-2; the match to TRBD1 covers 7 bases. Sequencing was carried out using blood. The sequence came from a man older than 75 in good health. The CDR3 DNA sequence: TGTGCCAGCAGCACCGACAGGGTTGGTGGCTACACCTTC. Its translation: CASSTDRVGGYTF.